This record concerns one T cell receptor (beta chain) sequence. Its antigen is not identified. It was into CD45RA+ naive and CD45RA-negative memory subsets that the CD4+ cells were split. This sample is part of a study of shared clonotypes between healthy human individuals. Findings of the study overall: Clonotypes not shared had lower generation probabilities than those common to all four donors. Of the naive CD4 clonotypes, roughly 5.5% were shared across several donors.

The authors distributed each subset's genomic DNA evenly over several immunoSEQ plates. Profiling relied on immunoSEQ multiplex PCR, and the TCRdb table lists in-frame clones only, not all of them. The data show roughly 1 million clones, 75% seen once. Trimming took 3 bases from V and 6 from J, leaving 18 bases between them. The CDR3 consists of 16 residues. Germline CDR1 is SEHNR and CDR2 is FQNEAQ (reference sequence). V and J are TRBV7-9 and TRBJ2-1, with D perhaps matching TRBD2 (6 bases). The specimen sequenced was memory CD4+ T cells sorted from blood. Subset noted: CD45RA-negative fraction. The sequence was collected from a man aged 18 to 30 in good health. The CDR3 reads CASSFLAPTRGNEQFF. CDR3 coding DNA: TGTGCCAGCAGCTTTCTAGCGCCAACCCGGGGCAATGAGCAGTTCTTC. Combining the CDR3 with reference TRBV7-9 and TRBJ2-1 gives the whole variable domain DTGVSQNPRHKITKRGQNVTFRCDPISEHNRLYWYRQTLGQGPEFLTYFQNEAQLEKSRLLSDRFSAERPKGSFSTLEIQRTEQGDSAMYLCASSFLAPTRGNEQFFGPGTRLTVL.